Following are 32 T cell receptor beta chains from one sample sequenced in a study of identical twins. TCRdb processed the 5' RACE reads anew with MiXCR; each CDR3 protein has one entry. The table shows 500,000 to 550,000 distinct CDR3 sequences, with about 20% occurring only once. These data also featured in a second study, about T cells expressing NK-cell markers.

Sequences were obtained from CD4+ T cells sorted from blood. These receptor sequences come from a woman aged 18-30 years in good health.

This clonotype has more than one count but fewer than ten. This chain joins TRBV12-3 or TRBV12-4 and TRBJ1-1, with 9 bases identical to TRBD1. With 11 bases clipped from V and 4 bases from J, the junction kept 11 bases outside the gene matches. The CDR3 is 14 amino acids. Here the CDR3 DNA reads TGTGCCTTACGTCCAGGACAGGGGCGCACTGAAGCTTTCTTT. This codes for CALRPGQGRTEAFF.

The chain links TRBV20-1 to TRBJ2-4; perhaps D is TRBD1 or TRBD2 (5 bases each). The CDR3 covers 15 residues. Germline assignment: CDR1 DFQATT and CDR2 SNEGSKA (reference sequence). Trimming took off 6 bases at V and 0 bases at J, with 15 bases between the two ends. The chain's CDR3 is CSADLGRGAKNIQYF. The CDR3 DNA reads TGCAGTGCCGACCTGGGACGGGGAGCCAAAAACATTCAGTACTTC.

There are a few counts of this clonotype. This chain connects TRBV21-1 to TRBJ1-1. TRBV21-1 corresponds to a pseudogene. The CDR3 runs to 18 residues. CDR3 DNA sequence: TGTGCCAGCAGCAAAGATTGGGTCTTCAGCTTGGTGGACGCTGAAGCTTTCTTT. Translating it yields CASSKDWVFSLVDAEAFF.

This chain links TRBV6-1 with TRBJ2-5, with 7 bases lining up with TRBD1. The CDR3 loop spans 14 amino acids. V was clipped by 2 bases and J by 4 bases; unmatched bases: 4. From germline, CDR1 is MNHNS and CDR2 SASEGT. The DNA of the CDR3 is TGTGCCAGCAGTGAACCCCACAGGGGAGAGACCCAGTACTTC. The encoded protein is CASSEPHRGETQYF.

The rearrangement links TRBV3-1 to TRBJ2-1; no definite D call. The CDR3 runs 15 residues. With 0 bases removed from V and 0 bases from J, the gap between germline ends came to 6 bases. Germline values: CDR1 LGHDT, CDR2 YNNKEL (reference sequence). This CDR3 reads CASSQDIGSYNEQFF. The CDR3 DNA reads TGTGCCAGCAGCCAAGATATCGGCTCCTACAATGAGCAGTTCTTC.

CDR3 sequence: CASSPIDRVAEAFF. In DNA form, the CDR3 reads TGTGCCAGCAGTCCGATAGACAGGGTCGCTGAAGCTTTCTTT. V is TRBV6-1 and J is TRBJ1-1; 7 nucleotides match TRBD1. Trimming at V came to 5 bases and at J to 6 bases, leaving 9 bases not matched to a gene. The V gene's germline CDR1 is MNHNS and CDR2 SASEGT. The CDR3 consists of 14 residues.

The genes are TRBV4-3 and TRBJ2-2, with D maybe TRBD2 (5 bases). The V gene lost 0 bases and the J gene lost 0 bases, with 11 bases spanning the gap. Germline values: CDR1 LGHNA, CDR2 YSLEER. CDR3 length: 17 amino acids. The CDR3 sequence: CASSQDIDYSNTGELFF. The CDR3 DNA is TGCGCCAGCAGCCAAGATATAGACTATTCGAACACCGGGGAGCTGTTTTTT.

This chain links TRBV19 with TRBJ2-1; the match to TRBD2 covers 9 bases. The trim removed 6 bases at V and 7 bases at J, leaving 16 bases unmatched. The CDR3 is 17 amino acids. CDR1 is LNHDA and CDR2 is SQIVND in the germline V gene (reference sequence). The CDR3 region has the DNA TGTGCCAGTAGAACCATCAGCGGGAGGAGTGGAGGTAATGAGCAGTTCTTC. As protein: CASRTISGRSGGNEQFF.

This chain joins TRBV20-1 and TRBJ1-3; D remains ambiguous. The CDR3 covers 14 residues. Germline CDR1 DFQATT, CDR2 SNEGSKA (reference sequence). Trimming shortened V by 3 bases and J by 0 bases, and 9 bases separated the two germline ends. Here the CDR3 DNA reads TGCAGTGCTAGTTACCGCCTCTCTGGAAACACCATATATTTT. Translated: CSASYRLSGNTIYF.

This sequence joins TRBV6-1 and TRBJ2-1; 10 bases line up with TRBD2. The J segment lost 8 bases and the V segment lost 2 bases, leaving 9 bases of the junction unmatched. The germline V gene has CDR1 MNHNS and CDR2 SASEGT. The CDR3 totals 16 residues. CDR3 bases: TGTGCCAGCAGTGAAAAGCGGGAGGGATATAGGGATGAGCAGTTCTTC. Its translation is CASSEKREGYRDEQFF.

This clonotype was observed a handful of times. V usage is TRBV9 and J usage is TRBJ1-5; D unresolved. CDR1 is SGDLS and CDR2 is YYNGEE in the germline V gene. The germline V and J ends were trimmed by 0 bases and 7 bases, with 14 bases remaining between them. This CDR3 contains 15 residues. CDR3 amino acids: CASSVGIGISQPQHF. In nucleotides, the CDR3 is TGTGCCAGCAGCGTAGGAATAGGAATAAGCCAGCCCCAGCATTTT.

The J gene is TRBJ1-1, the V gene TRBV10-3; D is undetermined. V gave up 3 bases and J gave up 10 bases, with 9 bases separating them. The CDR3 length is 11 residues. The germline CDR1 and CDR2 sequences are ENHRY and SYGVKD. CDR3 coding DNA: TGTGCCATCAGTGACGGCCCGAGAGCTTTCTTT. Its protein is CAISDGPRAFF.

V gene TRBV12-3 or TRBV12-4 combines with J gene TRBJ2-7; D gene ambiguous. CDR3 length equals 13 residues. The V end lost 3 bases, the J end lost 7 bases, and 13 bases lay between the germline ends. Here the CDR3 DNA reads TGTGCCAGCAGTTTTTATTACAAGCTAGAGCAGTACTTC. Its protein product is CASSFYYKLEQYF.

This clonotype came up many times. The CDR3 DNA is TGCGCCAGCAGCGATCAGTCGAACACCGGGGAGCTGTTTTTT. It specifies CASSDQSNTGELFF. The chain is built from TRBV5-1 and TRBJ2-2; D gene unclear. Germline values: CDR1 SGHRS, CDR2 YFSETQ. The CDR3 has 14 residues. The V end lost 4 bases, the J end lost 0 bases, and 7 bases lay between the germline ends.

The rearrangement joins TRBV12-3 or TRBV12-4 to TRBJ1-1; D call uncertain. The CDR3 has 15 residues. The V gene lost 5 bases and the J gene lost 0 bases, with 13 bases spanning the gap. CDR3 sequence: CASSVYSYVNTEAFF. The CDR3 DNA reads TGTGCCAGCAGTGTGTACAGTTACGTGAACACTGAAGCTTTCTTT.

The genes are TRBV29-1 and TRBJ1-2, with a tentative D call TRBD1 (6 bases). This CDR3 region has 12 residues. Germline V gene sequence: CDR1 SQVTM, CDR2 ANQGSEA. The CDR3 spells CVSGGQGSGYTF. For the CDR3, the DNA is TGCGTGTCCGGGGGGCAGGGGTCTGGCTACACCTTC.

The chain employs TRBV10-3 and TRBJ2-3; no firm D call. Germline loops: CDR1 ENHRY, CDR2 SYGVKD. The CDR3 totals 13 residues. V lost 7 bases and J 0 bases, leaving 8 bases between the germline ends. The CDR3 sequence is CAITSGSTDTQYF. The DNA of the CDR3 is TGTGCCATCACATCCGGGAGCACAGATACGCAGTATTTT.

This chain links TRBV6-5 with TRBJ2-5; no reliable D call. CDR3 length equals 14 residues. Germline V gene lookup returns CDR1 MNHEY and CDR2 SVGAGI. The germline V and J ends were trimmed by 4 bases and 3 bases, with 12 bases remaining between them. DNA of the CDR3: TGTGCCAGCAGTTCCGCCGGACCTGAAGAGACCCAGTACTTC. This codes for CASSSAGPEETQYF.

V is TRBV7-6 and J is TRBJ2-3; 10 bases fit TRBD1. The junction had 9 bases not matched to a gene; V was cut back by 5 bases and J by 7 bases. CDR3 length equals 15 residues. The germline V gene encodes CDR1 SGHVS and CDR2 FNYEAQ. CDR3 loop: CASSNGQGGVNTQYF. DNA for the CDR3: TGTGCCAGCAGCAATGGACAGGGGGGTGTAAATACGCAGTATTTT.

V gene TRBV11-2 combines with J gene TRBJ1-2; D uncertain. Trimming removed 5 bases at V and 8 bases at J, with 18 bases between. CDR1 is SGHAT and CDR2 is FQNNGV in the germline V gene. The CDR3 is made up of 14 amino acids. This chain's CDR3 is CASSPSGPKLGYTF. The CDR3 DNA reads TGTGCCAGCAGCCCCTCCGGACCCAAACTAGGCTACACCTTC.

Ten or more counts support this clonotype. J is TRBJ1-2 and V is TRBV20-1; the D is unclear. Germline V lookup: CDR1 DFQATT, CDR2 SNEGSKA (reference sequence). Trimming took off 7 bases at V and 2 bases at J, with 11 bases between the two ends. This CDR3 is 12 amino acids long. Here the CDR3 reads CSGQLGNYGYTF. The CDR3 region has the DNA TGCAGTGGCCAGCTCGGGAACTATGGCTACACCTTC.

The sample holds many counts of this clonotype. The J gene is TRBJ2-3, the V gene TRBV20-1; no clear D gene. Germline CDR1 is DFQATT and CDR2 is SNEGSKA (reference sequence). The CDR3 contains 13 residues. Trimming pared 4 bases from V and 0 bases from J, leaving 8 bases between. In DNA, the CDR3 is TGCAGTGCTACAGAGACGAGCACAGATACGCAGTATTTT. Translated: CSATETSTDTQYF.

This clonotype has more than one count but fewer than ten. The rearrangement links TRBV15 to TRBJ1-6; 11 nucleotides line up with TRBD1. The CDR3 covers 13 residues. Germline V gives CDR1 LNHNV, CDR2 YYDKDF (reference sequence). The J segment lost 7 bases and the V segment lost 8 bases, leaving 1 base of the junction unmatched. The CDR3 DNA sequence: TGTGCCACCGGACAGGGGGCGAATTCACCCCTCCACTTT. This translates into CATGQGANSPLHF.

The chain uses TRBV7-3 and TRBJ2-1; D is possibly TRBD2 (6 bases). In germline, CDR1 is SGHTA, CDR2 FQGTGA. With 6 bases removed from V and 3 bases from J, the gap between germline ends came to 15 bases. This CDR3 comprises 15 residues. CDR3 nucleotides: TGTGCCAGCAGTCCCGCGCGGGGCGTCTACAATGAGCAGTTCTTC. Translation gives CASSPARGVYNEQFF.

The chain uses TRBV20-1 and TRBJ2-2; possible D gene TRBD1, 5 bases. V was cut by 6 bases and J by 0 bases, with 14 bases left in between. The CDR3 is made up of 15 amino acids. Germline CDR1 and CDR2: DFQATT and SNEGSKA (reference sequence). The CDR3 DNA is TGCAGTGCACCTGTAAGGGGTTCGAACACCGGGGAGCTGTTTTTT. Its protein product is CSAPVRGSNTGELFF.

This clonotype was detected a few times. In DNA form, the CDR3 reads TGCGCCAGCAGACCGGGACAAATGTACCAAGAGACCCAGTACTTC. This codes for CASRPGQMYQETQYF. The V call is TRBV5-1, the J call TRBJ2-5; the D gene is possibly TRBD1 (6 bases). This CDR3 comprises 15 residues. The germline V gene encodes CDR1 SGHRS and CDR2 YFSETQ. The V and J ends lost 5 bases and 0 bases respectively, with 14 bases between them.

This chain joins TRBV7-9 and TRBJ2-3; 11 bases agree with TRBD2. Germline assignment: CDR1 SEHNR and CDR2 FQNEAQ (reference sequence). V was pared by 1 base and J by 4 bases, with 7 bases of the junction left unmatched. This CDR3 contains 17 residues. The CDR3 DNA is TGTGCCAGCAGCTTAGTGGTGACTAGCGGGAAATCAGATACGCAGTATTTT. As protein: CASSLVVTSGKSDTQYF.

The chain carries TRBV18 and TRBJ1-2, with D hard to call. Per germline, CDR1 KGHSH and CDR2 LQKENI. The CDR3 contains 14 residues. Deletions cut 3 bases from V and 4 bases from J, with 12 bases between. CDR3: CASSPTRGVYGYTF. CDR3 nucleotide sequence: TGTGCCAGCTCACCCACCCGGGGAGTCTATGGCTACACCTTC.

V is TRBV27 and J is TRBJ2-7, with a possible D match to TRBD2 (6 bases). Germline V gene sequence: CDR1 MNHEY, CDR2 SMNVEV (reference sequence). V was pared by 8 bases and J by 4 bases, with 18 bases between. The CDR3 is made up of 14 amino acids. As DNA, the CDR3 is TGTGCCAGCGCCAAAGTCGGGGGATCTTACGAGCAGTACTTC. It yields the protein CASAKVGGSYEQYF.

This clonotype appeared a few times. The chain recombines TRBV3-1 with TRBJ1-2, with D possibly TRBD1 on 5 matching bases. Germline CDR1 reads LGHDT; CDR2 reads YNNKEL (reference sequence). V was cut by 4 bases and J by 10 bases, with 13 bases left in between. This CDR3 comprises 12 residues. The CDR3 bases are TGTGCCAGCAGCCGGCTACAGGAACCCTACACCTTC. This codes for CASSRLQEPYTF.

This clonotype has just a few counts. The gene calls are TRBV7-9 and TRBJ2-5; D ambiguous. Germline V gene lookup returns CDR1 SEHNR and CDR2 FQNEAQ (reference sequence). The CDR3 contains 15 residues. Trimming removed 1 base at V and 4 bases at J, with 13 bases between. The CDR3 nucleotides are TGTGCCAGCAGCTTAGTCTCACTATGGAGAGAGACCCAGTACTTC. Translated, it gives CASSLVSLWRETQYF.

The rearrangement uses TRBV5-5 and TRBJ2-6; D is unclear. CDR3 length: 15 amino acids. V was pared by 0 bases and J by 2 bases, with 6 bases between. Germline V gene lookup returns CDR1 SGHKS and CDR2 YYEKEE (reference sequence). CDR3 sequence reads: CASSLGAPGANVLTF. CDR3 nucleotide sequence: TGTGCCAGCAGCTTGGGTGCGCCTGGGGCCAACGTCCTGACTTTC.